These 6 T cell receptor beta chains were sequenced from one sample in a study of T cell changes during pregnancy in multiple sclerosis. The protocol was immunoSEQ multiplex PCR, while the TCRdb copy is restricted to in-frame clones and leaves out a portion. The data hold about 68,000 clones, with around nine tenths observed a single time. The starting material was peripheral blood, obtained after pregnancy. The receptor source for this set is a female donor in good health, enrolled as a control in a pregnancy study.

This sequence joins TRBV6-5 and TRBJ2-3, with 8 bases aligning to TRBD2. Germline V gives CDR1 MNHEY, CDR2 SVGAGI. Losses at the gene ends were 3 bases for V and 2 bases for J; bases not matched to a gene: 7. This CDR3 has 16 residues. Here the CDR3 reads CASSYLAGASTDTQYF. CDR3 DNA: TGTGCCAGCAGTTATCTAGCGGGCGCCTCCACAGATACGCAGTATTTT.

This clone is judged medium-sized. V usage is TRBV2 and J usage is TRBJ2-7; unclear D gene. Germline V CDR1 and CDR2: SNHLY, FYNNEI. Deletions cut 7 bases from V and 0 bases from J, with 10 bases between. The CDR3 is made up of 13 amino acids. CDR3 sequence reads: CASNLKSSYEQYF. Written as DNA, the CDR3 is TGTGCCAGCAATCTTAAGAGCTCCTACGAGCAGTACTTC.

This chain joins TRBV9 and TRBJ2-1; 16 nucleotides agree with TRBD2. Germline CDR1 reads SGDLS; CDR2 reads YYNGEE. The CDR3 runs to 20 residues. The V segment lost 0 bases and the J segment 0 bases; nucleotides outside the gene matches: 6. The CDR3 reads CASSVGAGTSGRVSYNEQFF. The DNA for the CDR3 is TGTGCCAGCAGCGTAGGGGCAGGGACTAGCGGGAGGGTCTCCTACAATGAGCAGTTCTTC.

This rearrangement joins TRBV27 to TRBJ2-3; D possibly corresponds to TRBD2 (6 bases). There are 11 residues in the CDR3. Germline V gene data show CDR1 as MNHEY and CDR2 as SMNVEV (reference sequence). V was clipped by 8 bases and J by 6 bases, with 9 bases between them. The CDR3 DNA is TGTGCCAGCTCCGGGAGCGATACGCAGTATTTT. As protein: CASSGSDTQYF.

DNA for the CDR3: TGTCCCACCTCCCCCGAGCAGTACTTC. This codes for CPTSPEQYF. The chain couples TRBV27 to TRBJ2-7, with unresolved D. There are 9 residues in the CDR3. Germline V lookup: CDR1 MNHEY, CDR2 SMNVEV (reference sequence).

This clone is a singleton in its sample. V gene TRBV20-1 combines with J gene TRBJ2-3, with D maybe TRBD2 (5 bases). The V end was cut by 5 bases, the J end by 10 bases, with 13 bases between. Germline assignment: CDR1 DFQATT and CDR2 SNEGSKA (reference sequence). The CDR3 runs 11 residues. In nucleotides, the CDR3 is TGCAGTGCTGTCCCTAGCAATCCGCAGTATTTT. It encodes CSAVPSNPQYF.